Detailed here is one T cell receptor (beta chain). The entry originates in a study of shared clonotypes between healthy human individuals. Using immunoSEQ multiplex PCR, the repertoire was profiled, and TCRdb retains in-frame clones only, with some absent. The sample carries some 1,600,000 clones, roughly 98% recorded once. There were no recent acute infections or vaccinations among the donors, who were healthy HIV-negative adults. The receptor was derived from a man aged 25 to 40 in good health. The sample consisted of naive CD4+ T cells sorted from blood. As to subset: CD45RA+ positively selected.

CDR3 bases: TGCGCCAGCAGCGTGGGTCGGGGGGGGGCCTACAATGAGCAGTTCTTC. This sequence encodes CASSVGRGGAYNEQFF. The rearrangement joins TRBV5-1 to TRBJ2-1, with 8 bases identical to TRBD2. The junction had 8 bases not matched to a gene; V was cut back by 4 bases and J by 2 bases. This CDR3 comprises 16 residues. Germline V gene sequence: CDR1 SGHRS, CDR2 YFSETQ. Combining the CDR3 with reference TRBV5-1 and TRBJ2-1 gives the whole variable domain KAGVTQTPRYLIKTRGQQVTLSCSPISGHRSVSWYQQTPGQGLQFLFEYFSETQRNKGNFPGRFSGRQFSNSRSEMNVSTLELGDSALYLCASSVGRGGAYNEQFFGPGTRLTVL.